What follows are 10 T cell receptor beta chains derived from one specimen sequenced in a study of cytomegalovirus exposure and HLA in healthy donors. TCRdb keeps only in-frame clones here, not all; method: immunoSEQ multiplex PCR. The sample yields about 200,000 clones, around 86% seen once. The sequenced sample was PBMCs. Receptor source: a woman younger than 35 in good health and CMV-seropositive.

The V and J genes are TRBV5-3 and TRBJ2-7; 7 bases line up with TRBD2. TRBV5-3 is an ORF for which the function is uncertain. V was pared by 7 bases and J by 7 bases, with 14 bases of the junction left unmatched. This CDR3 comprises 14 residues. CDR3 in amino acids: CARPPGGIGGEQYF. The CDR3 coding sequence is TGTGCCAGACCCCCCGGGGGGATAGGAGGAGAGCAGTACTTC.

The CDR3 loop reads CASSPGPLLSNQPQHF. The CDR3 DNA reads TGTGCCAGCAGCCCAGGGCCGCTTTTAAGCAATCAGCCCCAGCATTTT. The V gene is TRBV28, the J gene TRBJ1-5, with D possibly being TRBD1 (5 bases). Trimming left V 6 bases short and J 1 base short, with 16 bases between. The CDR3 covers 16 residues. Germline-derived CDR1 and CDR2 are MDHEN and SYDVKM.

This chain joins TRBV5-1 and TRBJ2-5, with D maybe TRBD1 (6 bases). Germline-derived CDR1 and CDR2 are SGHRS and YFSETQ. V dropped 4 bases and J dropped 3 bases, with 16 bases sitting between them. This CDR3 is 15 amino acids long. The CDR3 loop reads CASSPHTRTEETQYF. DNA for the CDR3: TGCGCCAGCAGCCCCCATACACGGACAGAAGAGACCCAGTACTTC.

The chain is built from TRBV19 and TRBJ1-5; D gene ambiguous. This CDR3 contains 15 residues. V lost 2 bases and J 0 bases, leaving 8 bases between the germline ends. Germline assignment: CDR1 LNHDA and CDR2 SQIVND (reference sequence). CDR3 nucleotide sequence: TGTGCCAGTAGTATACGGGAATATAGCAATCAGCCCCAGCATTTT. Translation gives CASSIREYSNQPQHF.

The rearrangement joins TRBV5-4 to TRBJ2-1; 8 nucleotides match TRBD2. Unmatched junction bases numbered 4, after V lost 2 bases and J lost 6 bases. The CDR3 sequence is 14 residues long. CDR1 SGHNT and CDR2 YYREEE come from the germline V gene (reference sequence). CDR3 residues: CASSFRGGTNEQFF. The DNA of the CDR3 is TGTGCCAGCAGCTTCCGGGGGGGCACCAATGAGCAGTTCTTC.

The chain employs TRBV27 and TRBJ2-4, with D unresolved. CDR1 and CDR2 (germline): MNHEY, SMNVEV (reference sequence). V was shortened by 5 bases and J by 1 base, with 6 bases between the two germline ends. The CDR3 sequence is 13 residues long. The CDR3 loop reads CASSTGAKNIQYF. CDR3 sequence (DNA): TGTGCCAGCAGTACCGGGGCCAAAAACATTCAGTACTTC.

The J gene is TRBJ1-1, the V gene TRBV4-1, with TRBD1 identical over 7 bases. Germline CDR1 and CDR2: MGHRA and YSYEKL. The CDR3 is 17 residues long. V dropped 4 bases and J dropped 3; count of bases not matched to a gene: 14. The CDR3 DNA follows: TGCGCCAGCAGCCTCTACAGGGGTAAAGAGGTGGACACTGAAGCTTTCTTT. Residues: CASSLYRGKEVDTEAFF.

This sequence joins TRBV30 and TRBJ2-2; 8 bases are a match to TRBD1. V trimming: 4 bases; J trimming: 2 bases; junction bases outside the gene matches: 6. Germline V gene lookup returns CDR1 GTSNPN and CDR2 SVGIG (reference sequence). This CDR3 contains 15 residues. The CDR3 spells CAWTSGQGNTGELFF. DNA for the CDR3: TGTGCCTGGACCTCCGGACAGGGAAACACCGGGGAGCTGTTTTTT.

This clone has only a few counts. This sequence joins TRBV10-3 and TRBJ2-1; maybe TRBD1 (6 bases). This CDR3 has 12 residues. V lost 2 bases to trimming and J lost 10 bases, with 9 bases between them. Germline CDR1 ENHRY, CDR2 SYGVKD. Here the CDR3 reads CAISEGGREQFF. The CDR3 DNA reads TGTGCCATCAGTGAGGGGGGCAGGGAGCAGTTCTTC.

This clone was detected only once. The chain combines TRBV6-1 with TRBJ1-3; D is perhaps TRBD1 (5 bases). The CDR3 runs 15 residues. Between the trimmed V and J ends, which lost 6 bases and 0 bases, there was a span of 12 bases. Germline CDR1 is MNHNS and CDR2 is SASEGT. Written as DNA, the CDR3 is TGTGCCAGCAGGCTACAGGACTACTCTGGAAACACCATATATTTT. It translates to CASRLQDYSGNTIYF.